This T cell receptor (beta chain) was found in a study of blood T cell repertoires in COVID-19. Study at large: From T cells, B-cell-depleted T cells, or PBMCs came the material, which was cDNA or gDNA.

V lost 5 bases to trimming and J lost 8 bases; unmatched junction nucleotides: 12. The length of the CDR3 is 15 residues. The V gene's germline CDR1 is SEHNR and CDR2 FQNEAQ (reference sequence). In the original workflow: Using reference gene primer amplification, nucleated cell counts were estimated. Measured with immunoSEQ multiplex PCR; TCRdb has only the in-frame clones, and not every one. Clone size and the V and J calls come from that table; the DNA yielded D and trimming. The table has a few hundred thousand clones, 86% seen once. Seattle's cohort entered during active infection and was followed longitudinally.

The genes are TRBV7-9 and TRBJ2-4, with 7 bases that match TRBD1. The origin of this receptor is a woman in her 70s with COVID-19, enrolled during active disease. Sequenced sample: peripheral blood. CDR3 amino acids: CASSVGDSPGDIQYF. In DNA form, the CDR3 reads TGTGCCAGCAGCGTAGGGGACAGTCCCGGGGACATTCAGTACTTC.